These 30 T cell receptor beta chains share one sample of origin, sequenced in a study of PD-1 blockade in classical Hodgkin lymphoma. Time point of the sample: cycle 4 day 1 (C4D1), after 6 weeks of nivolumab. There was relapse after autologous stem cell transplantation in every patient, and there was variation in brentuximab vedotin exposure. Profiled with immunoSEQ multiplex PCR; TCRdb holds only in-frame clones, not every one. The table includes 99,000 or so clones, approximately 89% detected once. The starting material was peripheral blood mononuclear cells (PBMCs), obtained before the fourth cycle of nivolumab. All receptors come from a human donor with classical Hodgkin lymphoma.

The CDR3 here is CASSFSGTRSLYEQFF. Here the CDR3 DNA reads TGTGCCAGCAGTTTCTCCGGGACTAGAAGTCTTTATGAGCAGTTCTTC. This chain joins TRBV6-4 and TRBJ2-1; 8 bases line up with TRBD2. The CDR3 runs 16 residues. Trimming removed 5 bases from V and 8 bases from J; junction bases left unmatched: 14. Per the germline V gene, CDR1 is MRHNA and CDR2 is SNTAGT.

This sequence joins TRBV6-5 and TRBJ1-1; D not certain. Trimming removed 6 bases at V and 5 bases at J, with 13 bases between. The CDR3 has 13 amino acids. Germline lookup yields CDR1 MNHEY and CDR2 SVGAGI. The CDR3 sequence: CASSRDSWTEAFF. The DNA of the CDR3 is TGTGCCAGCAGCCGGGATAGTTGGACTGAAGCTTTCTTT.

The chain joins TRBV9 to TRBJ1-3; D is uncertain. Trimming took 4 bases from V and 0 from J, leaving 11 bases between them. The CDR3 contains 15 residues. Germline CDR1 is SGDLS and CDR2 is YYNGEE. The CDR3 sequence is CASSPDGSSGNTIYF. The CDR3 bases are TGTGCCAGCAGCCCCGACGGTAGCTCTGGAAACACCATATATTTT.

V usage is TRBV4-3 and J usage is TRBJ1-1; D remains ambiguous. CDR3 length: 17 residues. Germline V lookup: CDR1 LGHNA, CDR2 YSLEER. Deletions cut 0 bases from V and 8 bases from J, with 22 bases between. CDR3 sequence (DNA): TGCGCCAGCAGCCAAGATCTGGTGGCCAGCACAGCCTTAGAAGCTTTCTTT. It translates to CASSQDLVASTALEAFF.

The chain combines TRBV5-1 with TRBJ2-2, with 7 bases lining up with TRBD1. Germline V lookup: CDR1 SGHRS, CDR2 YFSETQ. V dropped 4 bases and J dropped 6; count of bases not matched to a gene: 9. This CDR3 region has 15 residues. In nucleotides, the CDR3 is TGCGCCAGCAGCGCACGACAGGGCGAGGCCGGGGAGCTGTTTTTT. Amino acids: CASSARQGEAGELFF.

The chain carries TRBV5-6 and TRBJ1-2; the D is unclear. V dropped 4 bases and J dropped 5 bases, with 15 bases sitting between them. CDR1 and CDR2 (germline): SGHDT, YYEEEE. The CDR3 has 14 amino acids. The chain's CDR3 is CASSPGTMGYGYTF. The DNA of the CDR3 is TGTGCCAGCAGCCCGGGTACAATGGGGTATGGCTACACCTTC.

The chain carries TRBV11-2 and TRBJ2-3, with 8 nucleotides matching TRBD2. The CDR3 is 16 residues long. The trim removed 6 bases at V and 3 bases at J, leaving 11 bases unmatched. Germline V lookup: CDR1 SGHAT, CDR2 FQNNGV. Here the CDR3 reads CASSYRAGEVTDTQYF. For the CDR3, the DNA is TGTGCCAGCAGTTACCGAGCGGGAGAGGTTACAGATACGCAGTATTTT.

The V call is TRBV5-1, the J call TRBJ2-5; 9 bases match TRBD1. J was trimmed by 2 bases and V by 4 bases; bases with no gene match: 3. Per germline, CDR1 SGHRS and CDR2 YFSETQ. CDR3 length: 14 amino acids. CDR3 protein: CASSAGQGQETQYF. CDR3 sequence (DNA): TGCGCCAGCAGCGCGGGACAGGGTCAAGAGACCCAGTACTTC.

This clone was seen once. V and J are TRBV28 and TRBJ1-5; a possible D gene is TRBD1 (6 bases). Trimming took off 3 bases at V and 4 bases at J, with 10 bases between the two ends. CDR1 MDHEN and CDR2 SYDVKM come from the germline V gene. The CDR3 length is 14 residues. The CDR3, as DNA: TGTGCCAGCAGTTTCATAGGGGGGAATCAGCCCCAGCATTTT. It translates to CASSFIGGNQPQHF.

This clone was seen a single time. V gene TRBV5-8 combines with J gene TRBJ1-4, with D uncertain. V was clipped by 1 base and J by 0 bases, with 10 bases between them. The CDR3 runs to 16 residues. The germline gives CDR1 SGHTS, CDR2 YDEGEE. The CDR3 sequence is CASSLKGATTNEKLFF. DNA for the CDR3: TGTGCCAGCAGCTTGAAAGGTGCCACAACTAATGAAAAACTGTTTTTT.

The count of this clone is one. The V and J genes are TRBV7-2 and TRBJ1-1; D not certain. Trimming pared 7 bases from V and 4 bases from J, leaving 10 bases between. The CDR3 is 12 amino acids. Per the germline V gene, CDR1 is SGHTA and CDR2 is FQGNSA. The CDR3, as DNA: TGTGCCAGCATAAGAGCTGGCACTGAAGCTTTCTTT. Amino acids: CASIRAGTEAFF.

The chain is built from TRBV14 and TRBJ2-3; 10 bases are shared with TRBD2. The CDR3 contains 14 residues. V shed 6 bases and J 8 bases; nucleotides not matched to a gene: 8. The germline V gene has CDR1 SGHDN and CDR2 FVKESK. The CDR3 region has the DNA TGTGCCAGCAGTCCTAGGACTAGCGGCAGTACGCAGTATTTT. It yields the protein CASSPRTSGSTQYF.

CDR3 in amino acids: CASSLEIGSTEAFF. The CDR3 bases are TGTGCCAGCAGCTTGGAGATTGGGAGTACTGAAGCTTTCTTT. The chain employs TRBV5-4 and TRBJ1-1; D is uncertain. The germline CDR1 and CDR2 sequences are SGHNT and YYREEE (reference sequence). The CDR3 covers 14 residues. V was shortened by 0 bases and J by 5 bases, with 11 bases between the two germline ends.

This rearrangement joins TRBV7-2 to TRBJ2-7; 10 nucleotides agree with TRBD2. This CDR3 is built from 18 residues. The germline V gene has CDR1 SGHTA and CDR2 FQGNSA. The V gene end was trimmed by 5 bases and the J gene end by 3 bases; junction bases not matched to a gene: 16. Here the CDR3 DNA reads TGTGCCAGCAGCCCAACCGGGGGGTGGACTAGCGGTATCTACGAGCAGTACTTC. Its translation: CASSPTGGWTSGIYEQYF.

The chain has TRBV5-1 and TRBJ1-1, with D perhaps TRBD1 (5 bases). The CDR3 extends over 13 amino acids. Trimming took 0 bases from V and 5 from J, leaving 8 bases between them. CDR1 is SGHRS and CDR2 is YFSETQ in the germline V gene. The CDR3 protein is CASSLVEGTEAFF. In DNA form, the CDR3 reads TGCGCCAGCAGCTTGGTAGAGGGGACTGAAGCTTTCTTT.

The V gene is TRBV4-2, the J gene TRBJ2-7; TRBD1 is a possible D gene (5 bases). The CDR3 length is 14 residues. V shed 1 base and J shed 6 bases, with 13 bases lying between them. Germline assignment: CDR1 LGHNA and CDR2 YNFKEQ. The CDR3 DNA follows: TGTGCCAGCAGCCAAGTAACAGGCTCAATCGAGCAGTACTTC. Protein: CASSQVTGSIEQYF.

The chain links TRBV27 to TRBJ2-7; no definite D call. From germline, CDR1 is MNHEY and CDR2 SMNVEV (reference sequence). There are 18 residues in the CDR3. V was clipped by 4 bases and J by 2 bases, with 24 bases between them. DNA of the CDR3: TGTGCCAGCAGTTCCACACGCCTCGGACCGCGTACGACCTACGAGCAGTACTTC. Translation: CASSSTRLGPRTTYEQYF.

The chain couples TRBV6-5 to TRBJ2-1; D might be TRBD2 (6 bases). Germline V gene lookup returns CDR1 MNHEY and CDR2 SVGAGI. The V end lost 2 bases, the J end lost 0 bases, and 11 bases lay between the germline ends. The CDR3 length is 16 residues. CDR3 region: CASSYVAGSSYNEQFF. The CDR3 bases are TGTGCCAGCAGTTACGTCGCGGGGAGCTCCTACAATGAGCAGTTCTTC.

The CDR3 reads CASSPTPGHPSGNTIYF. CDR3 coding DNA: TGTGCCAGCAGCCCAACTCCGGGACACCCCTCTGGAAACACCATATATTTT. This chain uses TRBV7-9 with TRBJ1-3; perhaps TRBD1 as D (6 bases). Germline CDR1 SEHNR, CDR2 FQNEAQ (reference sequence). The ends were cut back, 5 bases at V and 0 bases at J, with 17 bases in the middle. This CDR3 is built from 17 residues.

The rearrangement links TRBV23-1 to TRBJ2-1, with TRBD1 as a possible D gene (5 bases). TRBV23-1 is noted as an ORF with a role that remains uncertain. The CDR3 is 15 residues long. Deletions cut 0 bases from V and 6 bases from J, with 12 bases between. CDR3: CASSQSGREVNEQFF. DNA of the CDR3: TGCGCCAGCAGTCAATCAGGCAGGGAAGTCAATGAGCAGTTCTTC.

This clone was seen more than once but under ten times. Here the CDR3 DNA reads TGCGCCAGCAGCTTGCAGGCGGGGAGCACAGATACGCAGTATTTT. This encodes CASSLQAGSTDTQYF. The chain carries TRBV5-1 and TRBJ2-3; TRBD2 might be the D (6 bases). CDR1 and CDR2 from the germline V gene are SGHRS and YFSETQ. This CDR3 region has 15 residues. V was clipped by 1 base and J by 0 bases, with 9 bases between them.

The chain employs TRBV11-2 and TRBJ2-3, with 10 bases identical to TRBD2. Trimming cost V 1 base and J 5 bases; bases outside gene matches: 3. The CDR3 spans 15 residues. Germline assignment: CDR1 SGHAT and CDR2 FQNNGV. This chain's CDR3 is CASSLVLAGVDTQYF. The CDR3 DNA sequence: TGTGCCAGCAGCTTAGTCCTAGCGGGAGTAGATACGCAGTATTTT.

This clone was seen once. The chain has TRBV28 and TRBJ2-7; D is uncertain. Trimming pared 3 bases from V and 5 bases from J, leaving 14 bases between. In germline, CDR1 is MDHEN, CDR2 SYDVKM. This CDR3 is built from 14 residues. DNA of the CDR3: TGTGCCAGCAGTTTCGCTAGACGGACCGACGAGCAGTACTTC. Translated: CASSFARRTDEQYF.

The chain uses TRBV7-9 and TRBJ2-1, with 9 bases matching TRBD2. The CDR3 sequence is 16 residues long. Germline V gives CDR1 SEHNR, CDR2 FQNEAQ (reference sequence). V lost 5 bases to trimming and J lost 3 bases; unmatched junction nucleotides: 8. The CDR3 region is CASSPRASGNYNEQFF. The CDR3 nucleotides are TGTGCCAGCAGCCCCCGAGCTAGCGGGAACTACAATGAGCAGTTCTTC.

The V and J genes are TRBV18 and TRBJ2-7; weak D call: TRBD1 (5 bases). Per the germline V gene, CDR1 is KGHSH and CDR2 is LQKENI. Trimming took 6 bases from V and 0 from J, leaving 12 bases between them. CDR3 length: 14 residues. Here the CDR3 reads CASSREVASYEQYF. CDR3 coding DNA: TGTGCCAGCTCCAGGGAAGTAGCCTCCTACGAGCAGTACTTC.

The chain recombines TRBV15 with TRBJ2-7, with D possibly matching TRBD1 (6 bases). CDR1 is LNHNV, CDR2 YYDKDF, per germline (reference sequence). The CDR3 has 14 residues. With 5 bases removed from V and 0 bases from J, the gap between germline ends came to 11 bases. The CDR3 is CATSSDSSSYEQYF. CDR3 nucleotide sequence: TGTGCCACCAGCTCGGACAGCAGCTCCTACGAGCAGTACTTC. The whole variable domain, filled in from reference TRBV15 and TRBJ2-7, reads DAMVIQNPRYQVTQFGKPVTLSCSQTLNHNVMYWYQQKSSQAPKLLFHYYDKDFNNEADTPDNFQSRRPNTSFCFLDIRSPGLGDTAMYLCATSSDSSSYEQYFGPGTRLTVT.

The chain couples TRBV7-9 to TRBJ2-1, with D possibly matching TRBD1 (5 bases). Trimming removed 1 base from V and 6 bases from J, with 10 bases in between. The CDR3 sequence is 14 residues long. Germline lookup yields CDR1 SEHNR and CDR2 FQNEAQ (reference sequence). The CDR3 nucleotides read TGTGCCAGCAGCTTAGGTCAGGGCAGCAATGAGCAGTTCTTC. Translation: CASSLGQGSNEQFF.

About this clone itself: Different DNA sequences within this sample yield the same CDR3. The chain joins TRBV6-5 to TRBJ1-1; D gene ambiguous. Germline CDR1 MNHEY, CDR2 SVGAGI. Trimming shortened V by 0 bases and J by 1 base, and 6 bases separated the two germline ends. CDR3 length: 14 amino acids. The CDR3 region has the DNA TGTGCCAGCAGTTACTCGACGGGGAACACTGAAGCTTTCTTT. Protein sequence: CASSYSTGNTEAFF.

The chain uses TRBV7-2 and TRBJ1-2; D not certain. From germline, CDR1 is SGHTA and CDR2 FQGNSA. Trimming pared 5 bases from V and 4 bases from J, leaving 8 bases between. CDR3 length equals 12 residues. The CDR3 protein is CASSPEAYGYTF. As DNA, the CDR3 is TGTGCCAGCAGCCCCGAGGCCTATGGCTACACCTTC.

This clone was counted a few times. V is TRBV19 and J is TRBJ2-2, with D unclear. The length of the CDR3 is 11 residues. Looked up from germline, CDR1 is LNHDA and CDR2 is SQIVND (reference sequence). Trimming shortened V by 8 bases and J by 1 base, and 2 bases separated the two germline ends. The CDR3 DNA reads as TGTGCCAGTCAGAACACCGGGGAGCTGTTTTTT. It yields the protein CASQNTGELFF.